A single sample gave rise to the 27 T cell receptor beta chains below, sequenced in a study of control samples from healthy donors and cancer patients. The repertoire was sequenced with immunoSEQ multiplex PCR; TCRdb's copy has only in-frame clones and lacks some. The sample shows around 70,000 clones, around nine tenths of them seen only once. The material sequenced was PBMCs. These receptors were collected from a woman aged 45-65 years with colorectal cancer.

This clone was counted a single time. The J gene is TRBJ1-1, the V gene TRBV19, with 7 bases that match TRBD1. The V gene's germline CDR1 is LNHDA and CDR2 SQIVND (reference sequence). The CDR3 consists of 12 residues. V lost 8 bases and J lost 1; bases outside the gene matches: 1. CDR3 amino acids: CASQGGNTEAFF. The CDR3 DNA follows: TGTGCCAGTCAGGGGGGGAACACTGAAGCTTTCTTT.

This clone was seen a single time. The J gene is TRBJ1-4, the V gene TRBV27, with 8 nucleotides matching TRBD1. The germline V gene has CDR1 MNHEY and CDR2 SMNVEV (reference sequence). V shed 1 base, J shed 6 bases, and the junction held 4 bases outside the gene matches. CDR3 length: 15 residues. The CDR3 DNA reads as TGTGCCAGCAGTTTATTGGGGACAGGTGATGAAAAACTGTTTTTT. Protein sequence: CASSLLGTGDEKLFF.

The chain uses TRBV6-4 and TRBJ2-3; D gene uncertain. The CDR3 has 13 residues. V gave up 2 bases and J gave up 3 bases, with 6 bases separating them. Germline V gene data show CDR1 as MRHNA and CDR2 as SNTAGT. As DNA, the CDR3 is TGTGCCAGCAGTGACCGGATTACAGATACGCAGTATTTT. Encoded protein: CASSDRITDTQYF.

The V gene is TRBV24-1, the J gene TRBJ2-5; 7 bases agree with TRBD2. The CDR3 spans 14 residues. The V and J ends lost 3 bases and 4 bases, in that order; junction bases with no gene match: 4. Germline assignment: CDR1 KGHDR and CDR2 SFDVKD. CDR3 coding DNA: TGTGCCACCAGTGATGAGTGGGAGGGAGAGACCCAGTACTTC. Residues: CATSDEWEGETQYF.

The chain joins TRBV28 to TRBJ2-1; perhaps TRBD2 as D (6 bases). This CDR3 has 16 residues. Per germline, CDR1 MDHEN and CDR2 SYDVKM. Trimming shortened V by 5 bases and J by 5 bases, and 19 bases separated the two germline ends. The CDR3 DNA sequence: TGTGCCAGCAGTACCAACCCACACTTAGCGGACAATGAGCAGTTCTTC. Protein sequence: CASSTNPHLADNEQFF.

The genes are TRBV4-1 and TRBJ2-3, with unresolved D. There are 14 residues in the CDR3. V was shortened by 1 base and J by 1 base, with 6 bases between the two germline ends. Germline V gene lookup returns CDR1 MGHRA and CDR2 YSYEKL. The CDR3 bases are TGCGCCAGCAGCCAAGGGCGCGGCACAGATACGCAGTATTTT. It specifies CASSQGRGTDTQYF.

In nucleotides, the CDR3 is TGTGCCAGCAGTGAGGGGGAGCACTATGGCTACACCTTC. This encodes CASSEGEHYGYTF. The rearrangement uses TRBV6-4 and TRBJ1-2, with D perhaps TRBD1 (5 bases). The CDR3 is 13 amino acids. Trimming pared 3 bases from V and 3 bases from J, leaving 8 bases between. From germline, CDR1 is MRHNA and CDR2 SNTAGT.

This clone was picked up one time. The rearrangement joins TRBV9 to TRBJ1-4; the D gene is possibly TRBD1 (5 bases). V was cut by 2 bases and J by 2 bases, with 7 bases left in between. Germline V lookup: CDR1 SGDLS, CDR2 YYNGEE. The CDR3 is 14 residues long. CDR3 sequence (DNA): TGTGCCAGCAGCGTGTCAGGGACTAATGAAAAACTGTTTTTT. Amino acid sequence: CASSVSGTNEKLFF.

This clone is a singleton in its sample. CDR3 nucleotides: TGTGCCAGCAGCCAAGAGCCAGGGGGTTCTTCACCCCTCCACTTT. It is translated as CASSQEPGGSSPLHF. The J gene is TRBJ1-6, the V gene TRBV3-1 (or the pseudogene TRBV3-2); 7 bases are a match to TRBD1. Germline values: CDR1 LGHDT, CDR2 YNNKEL (reference sequence). Trimming took 0 bases from V and 9 from J; bases not matched to a gene: 5. CDR3 size: 15 residues.

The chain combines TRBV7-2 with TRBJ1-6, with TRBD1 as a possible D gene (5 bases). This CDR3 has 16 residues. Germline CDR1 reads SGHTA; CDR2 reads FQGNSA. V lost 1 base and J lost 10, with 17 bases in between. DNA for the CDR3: TGTGCCAGCAGCTTAGGAGTAAAACAGGCGGGGTCACCCCTCCACTTT. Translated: CASSLGVKQAGSPLHF.

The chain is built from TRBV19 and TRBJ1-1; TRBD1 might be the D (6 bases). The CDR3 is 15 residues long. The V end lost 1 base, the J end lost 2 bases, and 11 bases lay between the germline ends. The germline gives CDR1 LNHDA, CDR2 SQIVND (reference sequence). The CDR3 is CASSIGRGGNTEAFF. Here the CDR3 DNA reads TGTGCCAGTAGTATAGGGAGGGGGGGCAACACTGAAGCTTTCTTT.

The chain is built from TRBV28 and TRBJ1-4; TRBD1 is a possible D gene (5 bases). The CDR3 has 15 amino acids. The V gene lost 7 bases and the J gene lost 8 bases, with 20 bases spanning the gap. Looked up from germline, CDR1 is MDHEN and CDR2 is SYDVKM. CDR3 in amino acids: CASKGFLGRGEKLFF. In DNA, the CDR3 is TGTGCCAGCAAGGGGTTCCTAGGGAGAGGCGAAAAACTGTTTTTT.

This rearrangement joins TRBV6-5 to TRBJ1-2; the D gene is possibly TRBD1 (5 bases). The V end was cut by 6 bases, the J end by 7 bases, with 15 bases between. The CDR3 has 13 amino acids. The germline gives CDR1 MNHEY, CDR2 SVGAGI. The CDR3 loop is CASRLQDAGGYTF. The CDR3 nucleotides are TGTGCCAGCAGACTACAGGACGCGGGTGGCTACACCTTC.

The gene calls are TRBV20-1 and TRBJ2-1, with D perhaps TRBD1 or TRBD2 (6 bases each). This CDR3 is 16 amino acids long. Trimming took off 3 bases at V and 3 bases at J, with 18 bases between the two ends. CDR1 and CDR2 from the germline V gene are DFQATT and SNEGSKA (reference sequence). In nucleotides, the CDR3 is TGCAGTGCTAGTATTGACGGGGGCTTTAGCTACAATGAGCAGTTCTTC. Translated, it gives CSASIDGGFSYNEQFF.

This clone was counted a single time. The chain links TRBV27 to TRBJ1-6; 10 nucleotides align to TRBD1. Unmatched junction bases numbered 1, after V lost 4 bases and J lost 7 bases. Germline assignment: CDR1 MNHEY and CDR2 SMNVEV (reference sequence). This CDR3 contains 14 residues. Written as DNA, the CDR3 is TGTGCCAGCAGTTCGGGACAGGGGAATTCACCCCTCCACTTT. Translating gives CASSSGQGNSPLHF.

Here the CDR3 reads CASSLTTSGNTIYF. As DNA, the CDR3 is TGTGCCAGCAGCTTAACGACCTCTGGAAACACCATATATTTT. The chain recombines TRBV5-8 with TRBJ1-3; no clear D. The CDR3 spans 14 residues. Per the germline V gene, CDR1 is SGHTS and CDR2 is YDEGEE. The V end lost 2 bases, the J end lost 0 bases, and 6 bases lay between the germline ends.

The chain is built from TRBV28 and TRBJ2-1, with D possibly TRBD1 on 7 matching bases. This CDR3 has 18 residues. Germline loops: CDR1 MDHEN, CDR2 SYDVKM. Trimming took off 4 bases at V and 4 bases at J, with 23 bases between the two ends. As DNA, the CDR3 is TGTGCCAGCAGTTCCCCCCTCGGGCAGGGGGGTAGTTACAATGAGCAGTTCTTC. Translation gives CASSSPLGQGGSYNEQFF.

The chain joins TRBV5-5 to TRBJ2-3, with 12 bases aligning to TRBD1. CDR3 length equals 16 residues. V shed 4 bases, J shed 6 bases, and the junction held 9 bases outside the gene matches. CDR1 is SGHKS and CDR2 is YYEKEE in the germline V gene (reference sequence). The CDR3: CASSDPGTGGFDTQYF. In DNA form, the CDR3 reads TGTGCCAGCAGCGACCCGGGGACAGGGGGCTTCGATACGCAGTATTTT.

The CDR3 DNA reads as TGTGCCAGCAGCCGTCTCCGGCAGCCCCAGCATTTT. Protein: CASSRLRQPQHF. The genes are TRBV12-3 or TRBV12-4 and TRBJ1-5; D is unresolved. V was clipped by 6 bases and J by 7 bases, with 10 bases between them. The CDR3 sequence is 12 residues long.

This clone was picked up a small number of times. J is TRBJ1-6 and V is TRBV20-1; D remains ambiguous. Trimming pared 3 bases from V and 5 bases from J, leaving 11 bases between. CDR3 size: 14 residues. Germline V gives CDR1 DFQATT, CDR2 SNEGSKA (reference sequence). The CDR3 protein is CSASVTLNNSPLHF. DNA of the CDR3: TGCAGTGCTAGTGTCACGCTCAATAATTCACCCCTCCACTTT.

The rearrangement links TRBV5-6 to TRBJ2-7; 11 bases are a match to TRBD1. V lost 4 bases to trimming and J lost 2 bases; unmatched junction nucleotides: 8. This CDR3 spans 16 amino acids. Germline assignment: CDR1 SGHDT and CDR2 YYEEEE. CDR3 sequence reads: CASSPADRGPTYEQYV. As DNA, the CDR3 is TGTGCCAGCAGCCCCGCGGACAGGGGGCCTACCTACGAGCAGTACGTC.

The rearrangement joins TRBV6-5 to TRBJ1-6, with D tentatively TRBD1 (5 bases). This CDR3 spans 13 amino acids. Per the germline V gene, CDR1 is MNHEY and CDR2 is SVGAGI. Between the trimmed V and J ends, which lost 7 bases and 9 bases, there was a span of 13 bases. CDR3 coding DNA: TGTGCCAGCACAGGGAGTTATTCTTCACCCCTCCACTTT. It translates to CASTGSYSSPLHF.

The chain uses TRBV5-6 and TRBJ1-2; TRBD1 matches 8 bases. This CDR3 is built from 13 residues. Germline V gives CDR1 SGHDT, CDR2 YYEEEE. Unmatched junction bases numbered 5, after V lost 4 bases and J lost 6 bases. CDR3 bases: TGTGCCAGCAGCGACACAGGGGGTAATGGCTACACCTTC. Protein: CASSDTGGNGYTF. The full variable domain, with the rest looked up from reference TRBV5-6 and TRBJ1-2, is DAGVTQSPTHLIKTRGQQVTLRCSPKSGHDTVSWYQQALGQGPQFIFQYYEEEERQRGNFPDRFSGHQFPNYSSELNVNALLLGDSALYLCASSDTGGNGYTFGSGTRLTVV.

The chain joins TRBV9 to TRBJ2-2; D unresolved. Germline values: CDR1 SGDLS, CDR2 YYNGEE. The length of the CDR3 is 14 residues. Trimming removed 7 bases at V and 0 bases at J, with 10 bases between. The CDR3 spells CASEAQTNTGELFF. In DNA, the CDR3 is TGTGCCAGCGAGGCACAAACGAACACCGGGGAGCTGTTTTTT.

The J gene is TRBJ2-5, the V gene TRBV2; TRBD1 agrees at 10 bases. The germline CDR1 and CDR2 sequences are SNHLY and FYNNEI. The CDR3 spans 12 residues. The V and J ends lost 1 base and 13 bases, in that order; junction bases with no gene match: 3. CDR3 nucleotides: TGTGCCAGCAGTGAAGGGGACAGGGGAAGGTACTTC. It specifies CASSEGDRGRYF.

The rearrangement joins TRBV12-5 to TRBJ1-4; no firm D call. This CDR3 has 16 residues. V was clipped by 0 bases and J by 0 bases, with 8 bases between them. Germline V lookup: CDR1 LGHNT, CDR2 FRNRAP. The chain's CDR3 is CASGLVPGTTNEKLFF. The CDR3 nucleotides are TGTGCTAGTGGTTTGGTACCGGGGACAACTAATGAAAAACTGTTTTTT.

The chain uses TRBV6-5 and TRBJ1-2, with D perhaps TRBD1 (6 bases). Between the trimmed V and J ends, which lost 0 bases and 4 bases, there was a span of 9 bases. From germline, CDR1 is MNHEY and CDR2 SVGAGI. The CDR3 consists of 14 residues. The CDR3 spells CASSYSTQGYGYTF. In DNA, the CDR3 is TGTGCCAGCAGTTACTCGACACAGGGCTATGGCTACACCTTC.